This T cell receptor (beta chain) was captured by sequencing in a study of cytomegalovirus exposure and HLA in healthy donors. Study at large: Researchers found that approximately 80% of just under 400 genotyped donors fell within the Caucasian-associated ancestry cluster. Study-wide results and caveats: The study carried out a later analysis of TCR beta sequences. It associated under 20,000 of them with specific HLA alleles at a false discovery rate of 0.05. Links to common viral pathogens appeared, in a later analysis, for several of the most significant clusters. Cytomegalovirus status was reportedly diagnosed by the classifier with high specificity and sensitivity.

Use of 60 Vbeta and 13 Jbeta primers characterized the PCR. Sequenced by immunoSEQ multiplex PCR; TCRdb stores in-frame clones only, minus some. The data hold fewer than 150,000 clones, with 76% observed a single time. As concerns this clone: Its antigen is undetermined.

J was trimmed by 3 bases and V by 10 bases; bases with no gene match: 9. Germline values: CDR1 SNHLY, CDR2 FYNNEI. This CDR3 spans 14 amino acids. This clonotype was sampled from a man aged 40-50 years in good health and CMV-seronegative. The sample taken for sequencing was PBMCs. The gene calls are TRBV2 and TRBJ2-7, with 10 bases lining up with TRBD1. DNA for the CDR3: TGTGCCACCATGGGGGGACAGGGGTTCTACGAGCAGTACTTC. As protein: CATMGGQGFYEQYF.